This T cell receptor beta chain was retrieved from a study of blood T cell repertoires in COVID-19. Germline V gene lookup returns CDR1 MNHNS and CDR2 SASEGT. Trimming removed 2 bases from V and 1 base from J, with 8 bases in between. The CDR3 runs 14 residues. Assay used: immunoSEQ multiplex PCR; TCRdb lists only in-frame clones, some missing. The sample has approximately 240,000 clones, about 90% seen once; the top ten hold 0.8% to 0.95%. The sequencing input was peripheral blood. This chain connects TRBV6-1 to TRBJ1-1, with a possible D match to TRBD1 (5 bases). This receptor was obtained from a man aged 30-40 years with COVID-19, enrolled during active disease. CDR3 nucleotide sequence: TGTGCCAGCAGTGAAATAAGGGGGAACACTGAAGCTTTCTTT. Translation: CASSEIRGNTEAFF.